This T cell receptor (beta chain) is from a study of control samples from healthy donors and cancer patients. Trimming stripped 5 bases from V and 0 bases from J, with 11 bases between. The CDR3 is made up of 15 amino acids. Germline values: CDR1 MNHEY, CDR2 SVGEGT. Here immunoSEQ multiplex PCR was the method, and the copy in TCRdb shows in-frame clones only, minus some. The data hold around 68,000 clones, with 65% to 85% observed a single time. The gene calls are TRBV6-2 or TRBV6-3 and TRBJ1-5, with a tentative D call TRBD1 (5 bases). Sample: blood. The sequence derives from a man aged 55 to 70 in good health. CDR3 bases: TGTGCCAGCAGTCCCGAGAGGGGTAGCAATCAGCCCCAGCATTTT. It codes for CASSPERGSNQPQHF.